This is a list of T cell receptor beta chains from one sample in a study of blood T cell repertoires in COVID-19. Profiling relied on immunoSEQ multiplex PCR, and the TCRdb table lists in-frame clones only, not all of them. Of 100,000 or so clones in the sample, roughly 79% were seen once. Sequencing was performed on peripheral blood. Receptors originate from a man older than 75 with acute or convalescent COVID-19. CDR3s include the opening cysteine and the closing phenylalanine or tryptophan. The D gene is left open where the match is weak. Clone sizes are given selectively: once, few, many, or a class where the clone is expanded.

V gene,clone size,D gene,J gene,CDR3 protein,CDR3 DNA
TRBV18,once,-,TRBJ1-1,CASSPTVGLNTEAFF,TGTGCCAGCTCACCGACAGTAGGGTTGAACACTGAAGCTTTCTTT
TRBV7-2,-,TRBD1,TRBJ1-5,CASSQLGTGITNQPQHF,TGTGCCAGCAGCCAACTAGGGACAGGGATTACGAATCAGCCCCAGCATTTT
TRBV30,once,TRBD1,TRBJ1-5,CAWSGGWTGIQPQHF,TGTGCCTGGAGTGGTGGGTGGACAGGGATTCAGCCCCAGCATTTT
TRBV5-1,-,-,TRBJ2-2,CASSLLGAGAGELFF,TGCGCCAGCAGCTTGCTAGGAGCGGGTGCCGGGGAGCTGTTTTTT
TRBV18,-,-,TRBJ1-4,CASSVGASGEKLFF,TGTGCCAGCTCCGTGGGGGCGTCAGGAGAAAAACTGTTTTTT
TRBV5-5,-,TRBD1,TRBJ1-5,CASSLVGQGIQPQHF,TGTGCCAGCAGCTTAGTTGGACAGGGGATTCAGCCCCAGCATTTT
TRBV27,few,-,TRBJ2-7,CASSLTATYEQYF,TGTGCCAGCAGTCTAACAGCCACCTACGAGCAGTACTTC
TRBV11-2,-,TRBD2,TRBJ2-5,CASSPLAGLAGRGETQYF,TGTGCCAGCAGCCCATTAGCGGGGCTAGCGGGAAGGGGGGAGACCCAGTACTTC
TRBV5-1,-,TRBD1,TRBJ2-3,CASSFLTGISTDTQYF,TGCGCCAGCAGCTTCCTGACAGGGATCTCAACAGATACGCAGTATTTT
TRBV2,-,TRBD1,TRBJ1-1,CASRGTGTAYTEAFF,TGTGCCAGCAGGGGTACCGGGACAGCGTACACTGAAGCTTTCTTT
TRBV28,-,TRBD1,TRBJ2-5,CASSLNRGQQYF,TGTGCCAGCAGTTTGAACAGGGGGCAACAGTACTTC
TRBV28,-,-,TRBJ1-1,CASSFGMNTEAFF,TGTGCCAGCAGTTTCGGGATGAACACTGAAGCTTTCTTT
TRBV19,-,TRBD2,TRBJ2-1,CASSIWGASGFNEQFF,TGTGCCAGTAGTATATGGGGGGCTAGCGGGTTCAATGAGCAGTTCTTC
TRBV18,-,-,TRBJ2-7,CASSPRSSYEQYF,TGTGCCAGCTCACCTAGGAGCTCCTACGAGCAGTACTTC
TRBV19,-,-,TRBJ1-1,CASSILRGKLQTEAFF,TGTGCCAGTAGTATCCTGCGGGGGAAACTTCAGACTGAAGCTTTCTTT
TRBV19,-,TRBD1,TRBJ1-5,CPRPGGDRGLGNQPQHF,TGTCCCCGTCCCGGGGGGGACAGGGGGTTAGGCAATCAGCCCCAGCATTTT
TRBV5-1,-,TRBD2,TRBJ2-2,CASSLGLAGLTRGELFF,TGCGCCAGCAGCCTAGGACTAGCGGGCCTAACGAGAGGGGAGCTGTTTTTT
TRBV10-3,-,-,TRBJ2-6,CAISTKSGANVLTF,TGTGCCATCAGTACTAAGTCTGGGGCCAACGTCCTGACTTTC
TRBV14,-,TRBD1,TRBJ1-1,CASSQDLRVGQGEAFF,TGTGCCAGCAGCCAAGATCTACGTGTGGGACAGGGCGAAGCTTTCTTT
TRBV10-3,-,-,TRBJ1-5,CAISVSQGNQPQHF,TGTGCCATCAGTGTGTCGCAGGGCAATCAGCCCCAGCATTTT
TRBV25-1,-,TRBD2,TRBJ2-2,CASSEEGGLAGYTGELFF,TGTGCCAGCAGTGAAGAAGGGGGTTTAGCGGGATACACCGGGGAGCTGTTTTTT
TRBV30,-,-,TRBJ2-1,CAWITGGGLNEQFF,TGTGCCTGGATTACAGGGGGGGGACTGAATGAGCAGTTCTTC
TRBV6-5,once,TRBD1,TRBJ1-1,CASSPRGLSEAFF,TGTGCCAGCAGTCCAAGGGGGCTGAGTGAAGCTTTCTTT
TRBV6-1,-,TRBD1,TRBJ2-7,CASSEGWTGKYEQYF,TGTGCCAGCAGTGAAGGTTGGACAGGGAAATACGAGCAGTACTTC
TRBV29-1,-,-,TRBJ2-1,CSVDAGSSYNEQFF,TGCAGCGTTGATGCAGGTAGCTCCTACAATGAGCAGTTCTTC
TRBV2,once,-,TRBJ1-2,CASSEIGGNYGYTF,TGTGCCAGCAGTGAAATCGGAGGGAACTATGGCTACACCTTC
TRBV6-1,few,-,TRBJ1-5,CASSELYSNQPQHF,TGTGCCAGCAGTGAACTTTATAGCAATCAGCCCCAGCATTTT
TRBV5-1,-,TRBD2,TRBJ2-7,CASSREGTSANYEQYF,TGCGCCAGCAGCCGGGAGGGGACTAGCGCGAACTACGAGCAGTACTTC
TRBV6-5,-,TRBD1,TRBJ1-5,CASSSRTGLKNQPQHF,TGTGCCAGCAGTTCTAGGACAGGGTTGAAAAATCAGCCCCAGCATTTT
TRBV4-1,-,TRBD1,TRBJ1-2,CASSRTGGEAYGYTF,TGCGCCAGCAGCCGGACAGGGGGCGAAGCCTATGGCTACACCTTC